This T cell receptor (beta chain) was captured in a study of cytomegalovirus exposure and HLA in healthy donors (dated by TCRdb to about 2017). Regarding the complete study: An earlier analysis of several hundred of the donors reported around 280 Gb of sequence data and 90 million to 120 million unique TCR beta sequences obtained from some 170 million T cells. About 310 gigabases of sequencing data and approximately 80 million unique TCR sequences were included in an early release covering roughly 600 HLA-typed donors. Of the 300 to 500 genotyped donors, less than 90% were placed in the genetic ancestry cluster associated with self-reported Caucasian donors. The study was designed to test whether signatures of past pathogen exposure could be identified by cataloging public T cell receptors. Using immunosequencing, the study profiled T cell repertoires from 640 or so subjects and related those repertoires to cytomegalovirus serostatus. A separate validation cohort of over 95 different subjects was used in addition to the roughly 620-subject first cohort. High-throughput TCR immunosequencing, statistical association of individual TCRs with disease status, and machine learning were combined to predict cytomegalovirus infection status. In a later analysis, previously published TCR beta repertoires from hundreds of donors were re-analyzed and high-resolution HLA genotyping was added so that TCR occurrence patterns could be studied. Rather than drawing on any new phenotypic data, the later analysis identified candidate immune exposures from TCR beta sequences and the way those sequences occurred across donors. To decide whether each TCR beta V gene segment behaved as functional or pseudogenic, an earlier analysis of approximately 590 of the donors relied on high-throughput TCR beta sequencing. Alongside the repertoire data, information on donor age, sex, ethnicity and CMV serostatus was compiled. A later genetic analysis took genome-wide SNP genotypes for about 65% of the roughly 670 donors and used that subset as a discovery cohort. Every repertoire in the discovery cohort had been generated on one and the same sequencing platform. HLA typing covered class I and class II loci at four-digit resolution. Typing coverage differed by locus: A, B, C, DRB1 and DQB1 were typed in roughly 620-640 donors, DQA1 in roughly 510, DPA1 in 600 to 610, and DPB1 in roughly 450. Because of strong linkage in the cohort, roughly five DR-DQ haplotypes were treated as single units for association and clustering. Among some 400 genotyped donors of the cohort, an average of around 220,000 unique TCR beta nucleotide sequences was sequenced per donor, of which about 18% were non-productive. Broad study findings and their caveats: Cytomegalovirus status was reported to be diagnosed by the classifier with high specificity and sensitivity in both the original and validation cohorts. A further reported finding was that TCR beta sequences accurately predicted the HLA-A and HLA-B alleles for most subjects in the first cohort. The study listed 164 TCR beta chains as associated with cytomegalovirus. An earlier analysis of several hundred of the donors showed that most TCR beta V segments appeared in productive rearrangements either about 87% or about 30% of the time, which broadly matched IMGT annotations. Correlated functional status among segregating V segments might be attributable to linkage disequilibrium, but an unknown experimental factor could not be ruled out. The authors suggested that the approach could potentially be generalized to other disease states and immunological phenotypes. A later analysis found that most CMV-associated TCR beta chains appeared HLA-restricted, with HLA associations seemingly driven largely by CMV exposure. Because HLA typing was unavailable for some donors at each locus, only the typed subset was used in association tests. Presence/absence analyses assumed roughly uniform sequencing depth across donors, an assumption that may not hold. In a later analysis, TCR association rates were found to vary across HLA loci, with the most associated TCRs seen for DRB1 alleles and the fewest for HLA-C alleles. A later analysis reported that several top co-occurrence clusters appeared linked to parvovirus B19, influenza, CMV and Epstein-Barr virus. Across donors, most TCR sequences were observed very rarely, whereas some public TCRs were present in many individuals. In a later genetic analysis, fewer N-insertions in productive TCRs were reported among donors in an Asian-associated ancestry cluster than the roughly 700-donor mean. The only immune exposure information available for the cohort was CMV serostatus. V-gene and J-gene trimming of TCR beta chains was associated with a missense DCLRE1C variant in a later genetic analysis, and the association was replicated in an independent cohort. A group of highly shared sequence variants was considered likely to be a technical artifact of the sequencing pipeline. In this cohort, only TCR beta chains were sequenced, and detectable features were limited by the absence of alpha or paired-chain data. The earlier analysis of some 540 of the donors excluded around 17 rarely observed V segments, including chromosome 9 orphons, because counts were too low. Strong co-occurrence of HLA alleles, especially DR and DQ, made assigning TCR associations to individual alleles difficult. Compared with equally common non-associated chains, HLA-associated TCR beta chains in a later analysis were more clonally expanded and had lower generation probabilities. A later analysis associated about 17,000 TCR beta sequences with specific HLA alleles at a false discovery rate of 0.05. Because the 87-base-pair reads could not distinguish some IMGT-functional V segments, including TRBV6-2 and TRBV6-3, those segments were excluded. In vitro tests confirmed that a few of the cytomegalovirus-associated TCR beta chains recognize cytomegalovirus antigens.

Details on this clone: The clone's antigen remains unknown. No clone much larger than this one lies a single base away; base qualities are absent.

The cohort was made up of about 610 healthy bone marrow donors. Cohort members were all nominally healthy when sampled, although unrecorded immune exposures were likely present. The donor was CMV seronegative and was included in the group of about 350 seronegative cohort members. Each donor provided a peripheral blood sample, and peripheral blood mononuclear cells were used for TCR beta sequencing. The Qiagen DNeasy Blood Extraction Kit was used to extract genomic DNA from the blood cell samples. The cysteine opens and the phenylalanine closes a CDR3 of 17 amino acids. The retained sequence is limited to the CDR3, 51 bases, with the frame set at the first base. Trimmed from V: 3 bases; trimmed from J: 7 bases; junction bases lacking a gene match: 12. CDR1 and CDR2 are read off the germline V gene as SGDLS and YYNGEE. The library was generated by the immunoSEQ multiplex PCR assay. For the multiplex PCR, a mixture combining 60 forward primers for TCR Vbeta segments and 13 reverse primers for TCR Jbeta segments was used. A multiplex PCR assay on genomic DNA amplified the CDR3 region of rearranged TCR beta genes. The Illumina HiSeq System was used to sequence the amplified TCR beta libraries as 87-base-pair reads. For the original study's pipeline: A later analysis counted some 74 million unique TCR beta chains across the 550 to 700 repertoires, and some 12 million of these chains were shared by at least two donors. To remove PCR and sequencing errors, raw reads were error-corrected and collapsed into unique sequences using a nearest-neighbor algorithm that merged closely related sequences. To assign V, D and J gene segments, CDR3 sequences were aligned to IMGT reference sequences. For a sequence to be retained, a match of at least six nucleotides to both a V gene segment and a J gene segment was required. Rearrangements were called productive when the CDR3 lacked stop codons and stayed in frame with V and J; all others were non-productive. CDR3 was defined by IMGT convention, running from the second conserved V-encoded cysteine to the conserved J-encoded phenylalanine. The earlier analysis of roughly 590 of the donors excluded any sequence lacking an unambiguous match to a single V gene segment. An earlier analysis of fewer than 750 of the donors classified V segments as functional when productive rearrangements were above 56.7% and as segregating when the standard deviation between donors was above 5%. To diagnose cytomegalovirus status from the catalog of TCR beta chain sequences, a statistical classification framework was built. In a later analysis, TCR nucleotide sequences were compared against IMGT/GENE-DB human TR gene sequences so that V and J genes could be assigned. The TCRdist pipeline was used in a later analysis to assign CDR3 sequences and most-parsimonious VDJ recombination scenarios. A later analysis defined each TCR beta chain by its CDR3 amino acid sequence plus V-gene family, and excluded reads lacking a unique V-gene family. As a way to deal with suspected cross-contamination and a sequencing artifact, a later analysis dropped 450 to 600 nucleotide sequences that were highly shared and had low generation probability. For each public chain, a later analysis derived a clonal expansion index from normalized ranks of inferred template counts within each repertoire. Generation probabilities in a later analysis came from a VDJ recombination model fitted to out-of-frame rearrangements, and those results were checked against IGoR. Hypergeometric tests were used in a later analysis to score TCR-TCR, TCR-HLA and TCR-CMV co-occurrence, with a repertoire-size bias correction applied to the TCR pairs. In a later analysis, false discovery rates were estimated by permuting HLA or CMV assignments 20 times. In a later analysis, co-occurring TCRs were grouped with DBSCAN, and TCRdist sequence similarity was added when clustering was performed within HLA-allele-positive subsets. Repertoires with fewer than 30,000 or more than 120,000 public chains were left out of co-occurrence clustering, as were five repertoires with anomalous nucleotide sharing. Sourced from immuneACCESS, this table was stored by TCRdb with only in-frame sequences that have V and J called. A share of the clones is absent; for the studies checked, an unresolved V gene accounts for under half, and the remainder has no known explanation. V, J and clone size reflect that table, while D and trimming were determined from the DNA. Here the sample has 130,000 to 150,000 clones; about 79% occur a single time. The top ten clones comprise 1.5% to 2% of the sample.

Rearrangement joined TRBV9 to TRBJ2-3; 12 bases in the junction line up with TRBD2. The receptor was isolated from a woman aged 25 to 39 in good health and CMV-seronegative. Sequencing was done on a sample of PBMCs. The DNA is TGTGCCAGCAGCGGCCGGACTAGCGGGGCTCCACACAATACGCAGTATTTT. Its protein product is CASSGRTSGAPHNTQYF. With the rest looked up from the reference TRBV9 and TRBJ2-3 genes rather than sequenced, the full variable domain is DSGVTQTPKHLITATGQRVTLRCSPRSGDLSVYWYQQSLDQGLQFLIQYYNGEERAKGNILERFSAQQFPDLHSELNLSSLELGDSALYFCASSGRTSGAPHNTQYFGPGTRLTVL.